Following are 13 T cell receptor beta chains from one sample sequenced in a study of shared clonotypes between healthy human individuals. Only in-frame clones appear in the TCRdb table, and some are missing; sequencing was by immunoSEQ multiplex PCR. Among about 2.3 million clones, roughly 93% were seen once, and the ten largest hold 0.39%. Material for sequencing was naive CD4+ T cells from PBMCs. Subset given: CD45RA+ positively selected. These receptors were collected from a man aged 18 to 35 in good health. Some clones in this sample may be carry-over from other donors' samples.

The chain links TRBV4-1 to TRBJ1-2; tentatively, D is TRBD1 (6 bases). Trimming took 1 base from V and 5 from J, leaving 8 bases between them. CDR1 MGHRA and CDR2 YSYEKL come from the germline V gene. This CDR3 is 13 amino acids long. The CDR3 sequence is CASSQGTAYGYTF. The CDR3 DNA reads TGCGCCAGCAGCCAAGGGACAGCGTATGGCTACACCTTC.

V is TRBV5-6 and J is TRBJ2-1, with D uncertain. V was shortened by 3 bases and J by 4 bases, with 14 bases between the two germline ends. The germline V gene has CDR1 SGHDT and CDR2 YYEEEE. The CDR3 extends over 15 amino acids. CDR3 in DNA: TGTGCCAGCAGCTCGGACCCCGGGCGTTACAATGAGCAGTTCTTC. As protein: CASSSDPGRYNEQFF.

The V and J genes are TRBV18 and TRBJ2-1; D remains ambiguous. Germline V lookup: CDR1 KGHSH, CDR2 LQKENI. The V end was cut by 2 bases, the J end by 7 bases, with 3 bases between. The CDR3 sequence is 11 residues long. As DNA, the CDR3 is TGTGCCAGCTCACCAATGAATGAGCAGTTCTTC. The encoded protein is CASSPMNEQFF.

This sequence joins TRBV27 and TRBJ2-1; maybe TRBD1 (6 bases). The CDR3 length is 15 residues. V lost 6 bases and J lost 7, with 19 bases in between. Germline CDR1 MNHEY, CDR2 SMNVEV (reference sequence). The CDR3 bases are TGTGCCAGCAGCCTCGAGGGGGTTTCCTCAAATGAGCAGTTCTTC. This gives the protein CASSLEGVSSNEQFF.

This rearrangement joins TRBV6-1 to TRBJ2-1; D uncertain. The CDR3 runs 13 residues. Germline values: CDR1 MNHNS, CDR2 SASEGT. V was clipped by 2 bases and J by 9 bases, with 11 bases between them. This chain's CDR3 is CASSEKTRLEQFF. DNA of the CDR3: TGTGCCAGCAGTGAAAAGACAAGGCTTGAGCAGTTCTTC.

The rearrangement joins TRBV30 to TRBJ2-7, with D hard to call. V dropped 8 bases and J dropped 2 bases, with 10 bases sitting between them. CDR1 is GTSNPN and CDR2 is SVGIG in the germline V gene (reference sequence). The CDR3 length is 11 residues. CDR3 sequence (DNA): TGTGCCGTCGGAACACCCTACGAGCAGTACTTC. Its protein is CAVGTPYEQYF.

The V call is TRBV29-1, the J call TRBJ1-2, with TRBD1 as a possible D gene (6 bases). CDR3 length: 11 amino acids. Germline CDR1 and CDR2: SQVTM and ANQGSEA. The V and J ends lost 8 bases and 8 bases respectively, with 15 bases between them. CDR3 loop: CSSTGTLGYTF. In nucleotides, the CDR3 is TGCAGCTCCACCGGGACACTCGGCTACACCTTC.

The CDR3 reads CASSGTRKNNEQYF. As DNA, the CDR3 is TGTGCCAGCAGCGGGACTAGGAAGAATAACGAGCAGTACTTC. V gene TRBV7-2 combines with J gene TRBJ2-7; 8 positions match TRBD2. Trimming cost V 5 bases and J 5 bases; bases outside gene matches: 8. Germline V gene lookup returns CDR1 SGHTA and CDR2 FQGNSA. This CDR3 has 14 residues. Full variable domain (missing parts from reference TRBV7-2 and TRBJ2-7): GAGVSQSPSNKVTEKGKDVELRCDPISGHTALYWYRQSLGQGLEFLIYFQGNSAPDKSGLPSDRFSAERTGGSVSTLTIQRTQQEDSAVYLCASSGTRKNNEQYFGPGTRLTVT.

The chain combines TRBV5-4 with TRBJ2-5; 7 bases are a match to TRBD1. Looked up from germline, CDR1 is SGHNT and CDR2 is YYREEE (reference sequence). This CDR3 region has 15 residues. V dropped 1 base and J dropped 0; count of bases not matched to a gene: 3. CDR3 sequence: CASSLYRGNQETQYF. As DNA, the CDR3 is TGTGCCAGCAGCTTGTACAGGGGTAACCAAGAGACCCAGTACTTC.

This chain joins TRBV7-9 and TRBJ2-3; 9 nucleotides match TRBD1. The CDR3 has 16 residues. The trim removed 1 base at V and 4 bases at J, leaving 6 bases unmatched. CDR1 and CDR2 (germline): SEHNR, FQNEAQ (reference sequence). The CDR3 nucleotides are TGTGCCAGCAGCTTAGGGGGACAGGGATTCGCAGATACGCAGTATTTT. Encoded protein: CASSLGGQGFADTQYF.

A few counts support this clone. The chain has TRBV14 and TRBJ1-1, with no clear D. Germline V lookup: CDR1 SGHDN, CDR2 FVKESK. The V and J ends lost 8 bases and 1 base respectively, with 11 bases between them. The CDR3 is 13 amino acids. This CDR3 is CASQVQPNTEAFF. The CDR3 region has the DNA TGTGCCAGCCAAGTACAGCCGAACACTGAAGCTTTCTTT.

The rearrangement uses TRBV11-1 and TRBJ2-7; 8 positions agree with TRBD1. Germline V gene sequence: CDR1 SGHAT, CDR2 FQDESV (reference sequence). This CDR3 spans 15 amino acids. V dropped 8 bases and J dropped 5; count of bases not matched to a gene: 14. CDR3 region: CASGPWTGQRNEQYF. The CDR3 coding sequence is TGTGCCAGCGGCCCGTGGACAGGGCAGAGGAACGAGCAGTACTTC.

The chain carries TRBV4-1 and TRBJ2-1; the match to TRBD1 covers 7 bases. V trimming: 3 bases; J trimming: 7 bases; junction bases outside the gene matches: 9. Germline V gives CDR1 MGHRA, CDR2 YSYEKL. The CDR3 is made up of 15 amino acids. DNA for the CDR3: TGCGCCAGCAGCCACCTGGGACAGCGAGATAATGAGCAGTTCTTC. Its translation is CASSHLGQRDNEQFF.